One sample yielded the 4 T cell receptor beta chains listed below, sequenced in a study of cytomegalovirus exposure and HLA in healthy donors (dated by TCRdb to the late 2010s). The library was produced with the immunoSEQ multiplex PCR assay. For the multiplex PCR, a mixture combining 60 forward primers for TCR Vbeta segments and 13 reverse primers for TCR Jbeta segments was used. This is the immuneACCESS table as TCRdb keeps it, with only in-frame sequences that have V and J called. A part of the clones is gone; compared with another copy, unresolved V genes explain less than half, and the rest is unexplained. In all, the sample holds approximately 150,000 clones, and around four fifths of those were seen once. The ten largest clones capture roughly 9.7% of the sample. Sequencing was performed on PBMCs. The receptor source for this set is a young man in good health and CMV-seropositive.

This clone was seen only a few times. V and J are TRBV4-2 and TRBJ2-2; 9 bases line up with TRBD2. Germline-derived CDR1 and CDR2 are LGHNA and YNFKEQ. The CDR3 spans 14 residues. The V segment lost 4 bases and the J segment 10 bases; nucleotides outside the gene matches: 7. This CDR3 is CASSREIAGEELFF. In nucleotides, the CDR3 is TGTGCCAGCAGCCGGGAAATAGCGGGAGAGGAGCTGTTTTTT.

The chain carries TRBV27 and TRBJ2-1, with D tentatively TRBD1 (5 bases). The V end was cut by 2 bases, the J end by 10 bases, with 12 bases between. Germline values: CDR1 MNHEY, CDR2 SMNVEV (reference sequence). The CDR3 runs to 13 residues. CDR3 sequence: CASSLHTGGEQFF. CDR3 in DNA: TGTGCCAGCAGTTTACATACAGGCGGCGAGCAGTTCTTC.

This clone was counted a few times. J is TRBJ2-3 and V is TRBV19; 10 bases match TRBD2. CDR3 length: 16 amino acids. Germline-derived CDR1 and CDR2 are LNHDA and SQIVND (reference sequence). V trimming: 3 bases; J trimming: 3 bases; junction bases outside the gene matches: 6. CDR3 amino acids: CASSMASGSGTDTQYF. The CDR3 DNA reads TGTGCCAGTAGTATGGCTAGCGGGAGTGGGACAGATACGCAGTATTTT. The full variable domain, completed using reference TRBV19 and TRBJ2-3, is DGGITQSPKYLFRKEGQNVTLSCEQNLNHDAMYWYRQDPGQGLRLIYYSQIVNDFQKGDIAEGYSVSREKKESFPLTVTSAQKNPTAFYLCASSMASGSGTDTQYFGPGTRLTVL.

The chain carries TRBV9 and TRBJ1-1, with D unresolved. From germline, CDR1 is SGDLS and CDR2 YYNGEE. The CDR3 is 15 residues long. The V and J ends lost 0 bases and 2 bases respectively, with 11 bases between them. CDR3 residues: CASSVVPGRNTEAFF. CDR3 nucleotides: TGTGCCAGCAGCGTAGTTCCTGGGCGTAACACTGAAGCTTTCTTT. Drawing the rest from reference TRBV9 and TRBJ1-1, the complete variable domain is DSGVTQTPKHLITATGQRVTLRCSPRSGDLSVYWYQQSLDQGLQFLIQYYNGEERAKGNILERFSAQQFPDLHSELNLSSLELGDSALYFCASSVVPGRNTEAFFGQGTRLTVV.